A single sample gave rise to the 30 T cell receptor beta chains below, sequenced in a study of T cell responses to AZD1222 COVID-19 vaccine. Assay used: immunoSEQ multiplex PCR; TCRdb lists only in-frame clones, some missing. Of 150,000 to 200,000 clones listed, 85% to 90% are singletons. The material was peripheral blood, obtained 28 days after the second dose of the MenACWY control vaccine. These receptor sequences come from an adult who received the MenACWY meningococcal vaccine as a control.

The chain recombines TRBV6-5 with TRBJ2-7, with 7 positions matching TRBD1. The length of the CDR3 is 12 residues. The germline V gene encodes CDR1 MNHEY and CDR2 SVGAGI. Germline trimming cut 6 bases from V and 5 bases from J; bases unmatched to any gene: 4. CDR3 coding DNA: TGTGCCAGCAGCAGACAGGGAAACGAGCAGTACTTC. Its protein is CASSRQGNEQYF.

This chain connects TRBV7-2 to TRBJ1-2; D uncertain. The CDR3 spans 13 residues. Trimming cost V 3 bases and J 4 bases, with 9 bases left between them. Germline V gives CDR1 SGHTA, CDR2 FQGNSA. The CDR3, as DNA: TGTGCCAGCAGCTTTCAACAGCTCTATGGCTACACCTTC. Its protein product is CASSFQQLYGYTF.

The chain couples TRBV24-1 to TRBJ1-2; D is ambiguous. The CDR3 runs 13 residues. The V and J ends lost 4 bases and 7 bases respectively, with 12 bases between them. Per germline, CDR1 KGHDR and CDR2 SFDVKD. CDR3: CATSDPLGGGYTF. In nucleotides, the CDR3 is TGTGCCACCAGTGACCCCCTGGGTGGTGGCTACACCTTC.

The rearrangement links TRBV4-1 to TRBJ2-7; D gene uncertain. Germline V gives CDR1 MGHRA, CDR2 YSYEKL. Deletions cut 0 bases from V and 2 bases from J, with 8 bases between. The CDR3 runs to 14 residues. The CDR3 DNA reads as TGCGCCAGCAGCCAAGATCTCCTGACCTACGAGCAGTACTTC. Amino acids: CASSQDLLTYEQYF.

The chain combines TRBV29-1 with TRBJ2-2, with a weak D call TRBD2 (7 bases). The V end was cut by 7 bases, the J end by 0 bases, with 12 bases between. The CDR3 runs to 14 residues. Looked up from germline, CDR1 is SQVTM and CDR2 is ANQGSEA. The CDR3 sequence is CSAWGGSNTGELFF. The CDR3 nucleotides are TGCAGCGCCTGGGGGGGCTCGAACACCGGGGAGCTGTTTTTT.

Concerning this clone itself: One end of the junction varies from germline; a read error may be responsible. The V and J genes are TRBV28 and TRBJ1-1, with D possibly matching TRBD1 (6 bases). The V gene's germline CDR1 is MDHEN and CDR2 SYDVKM. CDR3 length: 15 residues. This chain's CDR3 is CASRLYKGVSTEAFF. The DNA of the CDR3 is TGTGCCAGCCGTTTATACAAGGGGGTAAGCACTGAAGCTTTCTTT.

The rearrangement joins TRBV19 to TRBJ2-3, with 8 bases that match TRBD2. The J segment lost 4 bases and the V segment lost 6 bases, leaving 9 bases of the junction unmatched. Germline CDR1 and CDR2: LNHDA and SQIVND (reference sequence). The CDR3 runs 15 residues. The CDR3 spells CASRPPGLGSDTQYF. Written as DNA, the CDR3 is TGTGCCAGTAGACCCCCGGGACTAGGTTCAGATACGCAGTATTTT.

The chain recombines TRBV18 with TRBJ1-2; 7 bases agree with TRBD1. Germline values: CDR1 KGHSH, CDR2 LQKENI. The CDR3 sequence is 13 residues long. J gave up 7 bases and V 3 bases, and 5 bases lay outside the gene matches. The CDR3 loop is CASSPGQEAGYTF. In DNA form, the CDR3 reads TGTGCCAGCTCACCTGGACAGGAAGCTGGCTACACCTTC.

V gene TRBV19 combines with J gene TRBJ1-2; a possible D gene is TRBD1 (6 bases). The CDR3 totals 13 residues. Germline CDR1 LNHDA, CDR2 SQIVND (reference sequence). V was pared by 5 bases and J by 4 bases, with 11 bases between. The CDR3 here is CASSAGTPYGYTF. The CDR3 DNA is TGTGCCAGTAGTGCGGGGACACCCTATGGCTACACCTTC.

Concerning this clone: This specimen includes other DNA sequences encoding the same CDR3. The chain links TRBV3-1 (or the pseudogene TRBV3-2) to TRBJ1-2; perhaps TRBD1 as D (5 bases). Germline loops: CDR1 LGHDT, CDR2 YNNKEL (reference sequence). The V end lost 2 bases, the J end lost 4 bases, and 8 bases lay between the germline ends. There are 13 residues in the CDR3. This CDR3 is CASSQPGLYGYTF. DNA for the CDR3: TGTGCCAGCAGCCAACCAGGGCTCTATGGCTACACCTTC.

The DNA for the CDR3 is TGTGCCAGTTCTGCGGAGACCCAGTACTTC. This codes for CASSAETQYF. The gene calls are TRBV21-1 and TRBJ2-5; the table's D call of TRBD2 was not tested on the DNA. TRBV21-1 is shown as a pseudogene. The length of the CDR3 is 10 residues.

CDR3 DNA sequence: TGTGCCAGCACCTACCACCGAGGAGGGGTGGATGGCTACACCTTC. Translation gives CASTYHRGGVDGYTF. The rearrangement links TRBV28 to TRBJ1-2, with a tentative D call TRBD1 (5 bases). CDR1 is MDHEN and CDR2 is SYDVKM in the germline V gene. The CDR3 covers 15 residues. The V end lost 7 bases, the J end lost 6 bases, and 21 bases lay between the germline ends.

This clone was recorded only once. The genes are TRBV19 and TRBJ1-1; weak D call: TRBD1 (6 bases). Germline V gene lookup returns CDR1 LNHDA and CDR2 SQIVND (reference sequence). The CDR3 is made up of 13 amino acids. Trimming cost V 7 bases and J 6 bases, with 15 bases left between them. This chain's CDR3 is CASTTTGLAEAFF. The DNA for the CDR3 is TGTGCCAGTACAACGACAGGTTTGGCTGAAGCTTTCTTT.

The chain couples TRBV28 to TRBJ1-5, with 11 nucleotides matching TRBD1. The V and J ends lost 4 bases and 7 bases, in that order; junction bases with no gene match: 9. The CDR3 has 16 residues. Germline CDR1 is MDHEN and CDR2 is SYDVKM. The CDR3 DNA follows: TGTGCCAGCAGTTCCTCAAGGACAGGGGGCAGGCAGCCCCAGCATTTT. It encodes CASSSSRTGGRQPQHF.

The J gene is TRBJ2-7, the V gene TRBV30; 8 bases fit TRBD1. This CDR3 is 13 amino acids long. With 4 bases clipped from V and 2 bases from J, the junction kept 4 bases outside the gene matches. Germline assignment: CDR1 GTSNPN and CDR2 SVGIG (reference sequence). In nucleotides, the CDR3 is TGTGCCTGGAATATGGGACAGGCCTACGAGCAGTACTTC. It translates to CAWNMGQAYEQYF.

The V and J genes are TRBV19 and TRBJ1-1, with D perhaps matching TRBD1 (6 bases). V dropped 4 bases and J dropped 3 bases, with 15 bases sitting between them. The V gene's germline CDR1 is LNHDA and CDR2 SQIVND (reference sequence). The CDR3 sequence is 15 residues long. The CDR3 loop is CASSRGAFGDTEAFF. In nucleotides, the CDR3 is TGTGCCAGTAGTAGGGGGGCCTTTGGGGACACTGAAGCTTTCTTT.

The chain links TRBV19 to TRBJ2-5; 7 bases match TRBD1. CDR1 LNHDA and CDR2 SQIVND come from the germline V gene (reference sequence). V lost 5 bases, J lost 2 bases, and 2 bases stayed unmatched. CDR3 length equals 13 residues. CDR3 sequence (DNA): TGTGCCAGTAGTGCGACAGGGCAAGAGACCCAGTACTTC. Translated, it gives CASSATGQETQYF. Full variable domain (outside the CDR3, taken from reference TRBV19 and TRBJ2-5): DGGITQSPKYLFRKEGQNVTLSCEQNLNHDAMYWYRQDPGQGLRLIYYSQIVNDFQKGDIAEGYSVSREKKESFPLTVTSAQKNPTAFYLCASSATGQETQYFGPGTRLLVL.

This clone was seen more than once but under ten times. Different DNA sequences within this sample yield the same CDR3. The CDR3 nucleotides are TGTGCCAGTAGTATCAACAGTAACACTGAAGCTTTCTTT. This translates into CASSINSNTEAFF. The chain uses TRBV19 and TRBJ1-1; D gene uncertain. There are 13 residues in the CDR3. Germline CDR1 LNHDA, CDR2 SQIVND (reference sequence). V lost 3 bases and J lost 2, with 7 bases in between. Drawing the rest from reference TRBV19 and TRBJ1-1, the complete variable domain is DGGITQSPKYLFRKEGQNVTLSCEQNLNHDAMYWYRQDPGQGLRLIYYSQIVNDFQKGDIAEGYSVSREKKESFPLTVTSAQKNPTAFYLCASSINSNTEAFFGQGTRLTVV.

V gene TRBV5-4 combines with J gene TRBJ2-3, with TRBD2 matching 8 bases. CDR1 and CDR2 (germline): SGHNT, YYREEE (reference sequence). Trimming removed 3 bases from V and 3 bases from J; junction bases left unmatched: 6. The CDR3 covers 15 residues. The CDR3: CASSSQLAGTDTQYF. The CDR3 DNA follows: TGTGCCAGCAGCTCCCAGCTAGCGGGTACAGATACGCAGTATTTT.

V is TRBV9 and J is TRBJ1-2; 8 bases are a match to TRBD1. The V segment lost 4 bases and the J segment 2 bases; nucleotides outside the gene matches: 10. Germline CDR1 is SGDLS and CDR2 is YYNGEE. This CDR3 comprises 16 residues. The CDR3 region has the DNA TGTGCCAGCAGCCCGACGACAGGGGTCGAGAACTATGGCTACACCTTC. It codes for CASSPTTGVENYGYTF. Full variable domain (remainder filled in from reference TRBV9 and TRBJ1-2): DSGVTQTPKHLITATGQRVTLRCSPRSGDLSVYWYQQSLDQGLQFLIQYYNGEERAKGNILERFSAQQFPDLHSELNLSSLELGDSALYFCASSPTTGVENYGYTFGSGTRLTVV.

The V gene is TRBV28, the J gene TRBJ1-6; D not resolved. Per germline, CDR1 MDHEN and CDR2 SYDVKM. V lost 3 bases to trimming and J lost 8 bases, with 8 bases between them. The CDR3 runs to 13 residues. This CDR3 is CASSFGSYSPLHF. CDR3 sequence (DNA): TGTGCCAGCAGTTTCGGGTCTTATTCACCCCTCCACTTT.

The gene calls are TRBV28 and TRBJ1-5; no definite D call. The V gene lost 4 bases and the J gene lost 0 bases, with 16 bases spanning the gap. CDR3 length equals 17 residues. CDR1 and CDR2 from the germline V gene are MDHEN and SYDVKM. The CDR3 region is CASSSLLTGYSNQPQHF. In DNA, the CDR3 is TGTGCCAGCAGTTCCCTCCTGACGGGTTATAGCAATCAGCCCCAGCATTTT.

V and J are TRBV9 and TRBJ1-4; D uncertain. This CDR3 is built from 15 residues. Trimming shortened V by 0 bases and J by 3 bases, and 9 bases separated the two germline ends. Per germline, CDR1 SGDLS and CDR2 YYNGEE. CDR3 protein: CASSVGPGANEKLFF. In DNA, the CDR3 is TGTGCCAGCAGCGTAGGGCCAGGAGCTAATGAAAAACTGTTTTTT.

The V gene is TRBV28, the J gene TRBJ2-7, with 8 nucleotides matching TRBD1. This CDR3 contains 17 residues. The germline V gene encodes CDR1 MDHEN and CDR2 SYDVKM. After removal of 2 bases from V and 2 bases from J, the junction contained 11 bases not matched to a gene. Here the CDR3 DNA reads TGTGCCAGCAGTTTAGTCTCACAGGGGGATCTCCCCTACGAGCAGTACTTC. Translated: CASSLVSQGDLPYEQYF.

The chain links TRBV18 to TRBJ1-2; D is perhaps TRBD1 (5 bases). Deletions cut 1 base from V and 4 bases from J, with 13 bases between. The CDR3 loop spans 15 amino acids. Germline CDR1 and CDR2: KGHSH and LQKENI. CDR3 residues: CASSPQGRGSYGYTF. CDR3 coding DNA: TGTGCCAGCTCACCACAGGGGAGAGGGAGCTATGGCTACACCTTC.

The chain employs TRBV4-3 and TRBJ1-6; weak D call: TRBD1 (5 bases). The CDR3 has 16 amino acids. Germline V gene sequence: CDR1 LGHNA, CDR2 YSLEER. V was clipped by 3 bases and J by 7 bases, with 16 bases between them. The CDR3 protein is CASSQGGDVGNSPLHF. In DNA, the CDR3 is TGCGCCAGCAGCCAGGGAGGGGATGTCGGAAATTCACCCCTCCACTTT.

This clone was counted a single time. This chain connects TRBV6-5 to TRBJ2-3; 10 positions match TRBD2. Germline assignment: CDR1 MNHEY and CDR2 SVGAGI. CDR3 length: 16 residues. Germline trimming cut 0 bases from V and 6 bases from J; bases unmatched to any gene: 6. Written as DNA, the CDR3 is TGTGCCAGCAGTTACTCCCCTAGCGGGAGATGGGATACGCAGTATTTT. This gives the protein CASSYSPSGRWDTQYF.

This chain joins TRBV19 and TRBJ1-1; D unresolved. V gave up 11 bases and J gave up 3 bases, with 25 bases separating them. CDR3 size: 16 residues. Germline CDR1 reads LNHDA; CDR2 reads SQIVND (reference sequence). CDR3: CAVSTGERWLDTEAFF. The CDR3 bases are TGTGCCGTTAGTACCGGGGAGAGGTGGTTGGACACTGAAGCTTTCTTT.

The chain uses TRBV28 and TRBJ2-7, with 11 bases lining up with TRBD2. Germline trimming cut 4 bases from V and 2 bases from J; bases unmatched to any gene: 7. The germline gives CDR1 MDHEN, CDR2 SYDVKM. This CDR3 has 16 residues. CDR3 sequence (DNA): TGTGCCAGCAGTTACTCGCTAGCGGGAGGAACCTACGAGCAGTACTTC. Residues: CASSYSLAGGTYEQYF.

The chain recombines TRBV19 with TRBJ2-3; D remains unclear. CDR1 LNHDA and CDR2 SQIVND come from the germline V gene (reference sequence). The V end was cut by 6 bases, the J end by 3 bases, with 7 bases between. This CDR3 has 12 residues. This CDR3 is CASSATTDTQYF. CDR3 sequence (DNA): TGTGCCAGTAGCGCGACGACAGATACGCAGTATTTT.